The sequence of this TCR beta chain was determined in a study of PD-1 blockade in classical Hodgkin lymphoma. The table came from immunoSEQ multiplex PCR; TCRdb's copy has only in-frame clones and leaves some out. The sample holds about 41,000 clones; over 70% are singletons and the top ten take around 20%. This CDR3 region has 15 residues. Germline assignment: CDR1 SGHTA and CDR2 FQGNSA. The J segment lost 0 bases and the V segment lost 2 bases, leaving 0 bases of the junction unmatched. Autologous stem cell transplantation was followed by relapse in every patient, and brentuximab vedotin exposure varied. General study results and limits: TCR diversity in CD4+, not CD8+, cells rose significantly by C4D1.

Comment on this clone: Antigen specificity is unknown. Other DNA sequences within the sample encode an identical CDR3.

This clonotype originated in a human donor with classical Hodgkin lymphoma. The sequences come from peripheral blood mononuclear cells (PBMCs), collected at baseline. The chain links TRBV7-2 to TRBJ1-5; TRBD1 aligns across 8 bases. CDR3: CASSLQGASNQPQHF. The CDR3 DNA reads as TGTGCCAGCAGCTTACAGGGGGCTAGCAATCAGCCCCAGCATTTT.